This T cell receptor (beta chain) was sequenced in a study of cytomegalovirus exposure and HLA in healthy donors. Looking at the study overall: Counted in an early data release were about 85 million unique TCRs from HLA-typed donors.

V was pared by 0 bases and J by 9 bases, with 8 bases of the junction left unmatched. Germline loops: CDR1 MGHRA, CDR2 YSYEKL. The length of the CDR3 is 15 residues. A multiplex PCR was run with 60 Vbeta primers and 13 Jbeta primers. Clones were sequenced by immunoSEQ multiplex PCR, and TCRdb holds only the in-frame ones, with some missing. The sample has 150,000 to 250,000 clones; the top ten hold approximately 0.74%. The gene calls are TRBV4-1 and TRBJ2-5, with 9 bases lining up with TRBD2. Sequenced material: PBMCs. The clonotype originates from a boy aged 5-17 years in good health and CMV-seronegative. The CDR3 nucleotides are TGCGCCAGCAGCCAAGATATCTCGGGACTAGCCGCCCAGTACTTC. It encodes CASSQDISGLAAQYF.